Listed here are 8 T cell receptor beta chains from one sample, sequenced in a study of blood T cell repertoires in COVID-19. Here immunoSEQ multiplex PCR was the method, and the copy in TCRdb shows in-frame clones only, minus some. Among approximately 200,000 clones listed, around 85% were seen once. The source material was PBMCs or T cells enriched from blood (not recorded which). These receptors were collected from a man in his forties who had recovered from COVID-19.

The V gene is TRBV4-2, the J gene TRBJ2-7; maybe TRBD2 (6 bases). Between the trimmed V and J ends, which lost 0 bases and 2 bases, there was a span of 17 bases. This CDR3 contains 17 residues. Germline V CDR1 and CDR2: LGHNA, YNFKEQ. The CDR3: CASSQDGLRRVPYEQYF. The CDR3 region has the DNA TGTGCCAGCAGCCAAGATGGCCTCCGGAGGGTCCCCTACGAGCAGTACTTC.

The CDR3 is CASSSLAGVRYNEQFF. CDR3 DNA sequence: TGTGCCAGCAGCTCTTTAGCGGGAGTAAGGTACAATGAGCAGTTCTTC. This chain connects TRBV7-8 to TRBJ2-1, with 9 bases lining up with TRBD2. V lost 4 bases and J lost 4; bases outside the gene matches: 8. The CDR3 extends over 16 amino acids. Germline CDR1 SGHVS, CDR2 FQNEAQ.

The gene calls are TRBV24-1 and TRBJ2-7; TRBD1 agrees at 9 bases. Trimming took 6 bases from V and 5 from J; bases not matched to a gene: 4. Germline V gene sequence: CDR1 KGHDR, CDR2 SFDVKD. CDR3 length equals 13 residues. The CDR3 loop is CATSRTGVNEQYF. The CDR3 nucleotides read TGTGCCACCAGTAGGACAGGGGTGAACGAGCAGTACTTC.

The chain links TRBV29-1 to TRBJ1-2; TRBD1 matches at 7 bases. Germline assignment: CDR1 SQVTM and CDR2 ANQGSEA. This CDR3 comprises 15 residues. V was pared by 7 bases and J by 4 bases, with 15 bases of the junction left unmatched. CDR3 protein: CSASGQADRSYGYTF. For the CDR3, the DNA is TGCAGCGCTTCCGGACAGGCGGACAGGTCCTATGGCTACACCTTC. The entire variable domain, with the rest obtained from reference TRBV29-1 and TRBJ1-2, is as follows: SAVISQKPSRDICQRGTSLTIQCQVDSQVTMMFWYRQQPGQSLTLIATANQGSEATYESGFVIDKFPISRPNLTFSTLTVSNMSPEDSSIYLCSASGQADRSYGYTFGSGTRLTVV.

The chain employs TRBV19 and TRBJ2-7; 12 bases match TRBD2. The junction had 4 bases not matched to a gene; V was cut back by 7 bases and J by 0 bases. Germline CDR1 reads LNHDA; CDR2 reads SQIVND (reference sequence). This CDR3 comprises 15 residues. This CDR3 is CASTPSGRASYEQYF. CDR3 in DNA: TGTGCCAGTACCCCTAGCGGGAGGGCCTCCTACGAGCAGTACTTC.

This clone turned up a few times. The chain is built from TRBV9 and TRBJ1-3; possibly TRBD1 for D (5 bases). V shed 3 bases and J shed 0 bases, with 13 bases lying between them. Germline CDR1 and CDR2: SGDLS and YYNGEE. This CDR3 has 16 amino acids. The CDR3 loop is CASSGWDGSSGNTIYF. DNA of the CDR3: TGTGCCAGCAGCGGTTGGGACGGGAGCTCTGGAAACACCATATATTTT.

The chain is built from TRBV7-3 and TRBJ1-1; 10 bases align to TRBD1. Germline V gene lookup returns CDR1 SGHTA and CDR2 FQGTGA. Unmatched junction bases numbered 0, after V lost 5 bases and J lost 3 bases. The CDR3 runs 13 residues. In DNA, the CDR3 is TGTGCCAGCAGCGGGACAGGGGACACTGAAGCTTTCTTT. Its translation is CASSGTGDTEAFF.

The J gene is TRBJ2-7, the V gene TRBV7-8, with 9 bases fitting TRBD1. The germline gives CDR1 SGHVS, CDR2 FQNEAQ. V lost 3 bases, J lost 6 bases, and 6 bases stayed unmatched. The CDR3 is made up of 14 amino acids. CDR3 nucleotides: TGTGCCAGCAGCTTCAAACAGGGGGCGAGCGAGCAGTACTTC. Residues: CASSFKQGASEQYF. Filled out from reference TRBV7-8 and TRBJ2-7, the complete variable domain reads GAGVSQSPRYKVAKRGQDVALRCDPISGHVSLFWYQQALGQGPEFLTYFQNEAQLDKSGLPSDRFFAERPEGSVSTLKIQRTQQEDSAVYLCASSFKQGASEQYFGPGTRLTVT.